This entry features one TCR beta chain sequence. The antigen is not known. It was with 60 Vbeta and 13 Jbeta primers that the PCR ran. Clones were sequenced by immunoSEQ multiplex PCR, and TCRdb holds only the in-frame ones, with some missing. The sample contains 200,000 to 250,000 clones, 75% to 90% of which appear only once. The data were taken from a study of cytomegalovirus exposure and HLA in healthy donors. Findings of the study overall: Presence/absence analyses treated sequencing depth as roughly uniform across donors. Most TCR beta V segments were productive about 87% or about 30% of the time in an earlier analysis. The likely explanation for a cluster of highly shared sequence variants was sequencing artifact.

CDR1 is PRHDT, CDR2 FYEKMQ, per germline (reference sequence). The CDR3 covers 17 residues. The V end was cut by 0 bases, the J end by 2 bases, with 15 bases between. As for the donors, each was a healthy bone marrow donor. This receptor was identified in a boy younger than 10 in good health and CMV-seronegative. The sample was PBMCs. The chain links TRBV13 to TRBJ2-3; possible D gene TRBD2, 7 bases. The CDR3 here is CASSLGRGRGHTDTQYF. As DNA, the CDR3 is TGTGCCAGCAGCTTAGGCCGGGGGAGGGGACACACAGATACGCAGTATTTT. Complete variable domain (other parts from reference TRBV13 and TRBJ2-3): AAGVIQSPRHLIKEKRETATLKCYPIPRHDTVYWYQQGPGQDPQFLISFYEKMQSDKGSIPDRFSAQQFSDYHSELNMSSLELGDSALYFCASSLGRGRGHTDTQYFGPGTRLTVL.